This T cell receptor beta chain was retrieved from a study of shared clonotypes between healthy human individuals. Profiling relied on immunoSEQ multiplex PCR, and the TCRdb table lists in-frame clones only, not all of them. This sample yields over a million clones, of which under 80% are seen a single time; about 1.5% belongs to the top ten. Unmatched junction bases numbered 7, after V lost 3 bases and J lost 9 bases. Germline assignment: CDR1 GTSNPN and CDR2 SVGIG (reference sequence). The CDR3 sequence is 14 residues long. The sample taken for sequencing was memory CD4+ T cells sorted from blood. Subset described: CD45RA-negative fraction. V and J are TRBV30 and TRBJ1-6; the match to TRBD1 covers 8 bases. The TCR was taken from a man between 18 and 29 years old in good health. CDR3 protein: CAWRTGQEASPLHF. CDR3 nucleotides: TGTGCCTGGAGAACGGGACAGGAGGCTTCACCCCTCCACTTT.